Listed here are 27 T cell receptor beta chains from one sample, sequenced in a study of glioma-infiltrating T cells after dendritic cell vaccination. Repertoires were generated with immunoSEQ multiplex PCR, while TCRdb's copy carries only in-frame clones and drops some. Counted here are approximately 67,000 clones, 81% occurring once; the ten biggest clones make up 7% to 9%. The input for sequencing was blood, taken before dendritic cell vaccination. These receptors originate from a human donor with glioblastoma.

The rearrangement joins TRBV5-1 to TRBJ1-2; 7 bases fit TRBD1. CDR1 and CDR2 from the germline V gene are SGHRS and YFSETQ. Unmatched junction bases numbered 5, after V lost 4 bases and J lost 2 bases. The CDR3 consists of 14 residues. CDR3 region: CASSLGTENYGYTF. The CDR3 DNA follows: TGCGCCAGCAGCCTTGGGACAGAGAACTATGGCTACACCTTC.

V usage is TRBV6-5 and J usage is TRBJ2-3; TRBD2 aligns across 7 bases. J lost 0 bases, V lost 8 bases, and 5 bases had no gene match. Germline-derived CDR1 and CDR2 are MNHEY and SVGAGI. The CDR3 is 14 residues long. The CDR3 nucleotides read TGTGCCAGCGGAGCGGGACTAAGCACAGATACGCAGTATTTT. Residues: CASGAGLSTDTQYF.

This clone was observed a few times. V is TRBV5-1 and J is TRBJ1-2; D call uncertain. There are 15 residues in the CDR3. Trimming removed 7 bases from V and 5 bases from J, with 21 bases in between. Per the germline V gene, CDR1 is SGHRS and CDR2 is YFSETQ. In DNA form, the CDR3 reads TGCGCCAGCGAAGGGCCAGACTCCCGGGGTTATGGCTACACCTTC. Translated, it gives CASEGPDSRGYGYTF.

V and J are TRBV5-4 and TRBJ1-1, with TRBD1 matching 8 bases. The CDR3 is made up of 16 amino acids. V shed 2 bases and J 3 bases; nucleotides not matched to a gene: 9. Looked up from germline, CDR1 is SGHNT and CDR2 is YYREEE (reference sequence). CDR3 residues: CASSFGSVTGDTEAFF. CDR3 nucleotide sequence: TGTGCCAGCAGCTTTGGAAGCGTGACAGGGGACACTGAAGCTTTCTTT.

Written as DNA, the CDR3 is TGTGCCTGGAGCCAAAGCGCGAACACTGAAGCTTTCTTT. This sequence encodes CAWSQSANTEAFF. This chain uses TRBV30 with TRBJ1-1; D gene unclear. CDR3 length equals 13 residues. Trimming took 3 bases from V and 1 from J, leaving 9 bases between them. The V gene's germline CDR1 is GTSNPN and CDR2 SVGIG (reference sequence).

The chain joins TRBV6-5 to TRBJ1-1, with D unresolved. This CDR3 spans 12 amino acids. V was shortened by 6 bases and J by 2 bases, with 7 bases between the two germline ends. CDR1 and CDR2 (germline): MNHEY, SVGAGI. The chain's CDR3 is CASSQFNTEAFF. CDR3 bases: TGTGCCAGCAGCCAATTCAACACTGAAGCTTTCTTT.

The J gene is TRBJ1-2, the V gene TRBV5-5, with TRBD1 as a possible D gene (6 bases). The germline V and J ends were trimmed by 4 bases and 8 bases, with 12 bases remaining between them. The germline CDR1 and CDR2 sequences are SGHKS and YYEKEE (reference sequence). The length of the CDR3 is 12 residues. CDR3 loop: CASSTNREGYTF. CDR3 coding DNA: TGTGCCAGCAGCACCAACAGGGAGGGCTACACCTTC.

The chain employs TRBV10-2 and TRBJ2-7, with 7 bases lining up with TRBD2. The J segment lost 3 bases and the V segment lost 7 bases, leaving 6 bases of the junction unmatched. Germline CDR1 is WSHSY and CDR2 is SAAADI. The CDR3 spans 13 residues. The CDR3 sequence is CASKPGLNYEQYF. The CDR3 coding sequence is TGCGCCAGCAAACCGGGACTAAACTACGAGCAGTACTTC.

The gene calls are TRBV10-3 and TRBJ2-3; weak D call: TRBD1 (6 bases). The CDR3 has 14 residues. The germline V gene encodes CDR1 ENHRY and CDR2 SYGVKD. Between the trimmed V and J ends, which lost 6 bases and 0 bases, there was a span of 10 bases. CDR3 sequence reads: CAIRRQASTDTQYF. CDR3 sequence (DNA): TGTGCCATCAGGCGACAGGCTAGCACAGATACGCAGTATTTT.

The rearrangement joins TRBV4-3 to TRBJ2-2; TRBD1 matches 7 bases. V lost 1 base, J lost 3 bases, and 11 bases stayed unmatched. The CDR3 is 18 amino acids. Germline-derived CDR1 and CDR2 are LGHNA and YSLEER. The CDR3 spells CASSQGLLGTADTGELFF. DNA of the CDR3: TGCGCCAGCAGCCAAGGCCTTTTGGGGACAGCTGACACCGGGGAGCTGTTTTTT.

This clone was seen only a few times. The DNA of the CDR3 is TGTGCCAGCATTTCCCACGAGGAGACTGAAGCTTTCTTT. It codes for CASISHEETEAFF. This chain joins TRBV27 and TRBJ1-1; D remains ambiguous. The V gene lost 7 bases and the J gene lost 5 bases, with 14 bases spanning the gap. The V gene's germline CDR1 is MNHEY and CDR2 SMNVEV (reference sequence). The CDR3 has 13 residues.

With respect to this clone: A read error may account for a junction end that differs from germline. The CDR3 sequence: CASSLARGSNEQFF. CDR3 bases: TGTGCTAGCAGCTTAGCGCGGGGGAGCAATGAGCAGTTCTTC. This chain joins TRBV7-7 and TRBJ2-1; 7 bases align to TRBD2. CDR1 and CDR2 (germline): SSHAT, FNYEAQ (reference sequence). The CDR3 has 14 residues.

The chain recombines TRBV30 with TRBJ1-1; TRBD1 agrees at 9 bases. CDR3 length: 14 residues. The ends lost 4 bases at V and 5 bases at J; junction bases unmatched: 8. Germline V gene lookup returns CDR1 GTSNPN and CDR2 SVGIG (reference sequence). The CDR3 DNA is TGTGCCTGGACCACGGGACAGGGAGGGACTGAAGCTTTCTTT. Translation gives CAWTTGQGGTEAFF.

The chain combines TRBV9 with TRBJ2-2, with unresolved D. The CDR3 is made up of 15 amino acids. The germline gives CDR1 SGDLS, CDR2 YYNGEE. V was trimmed by 3 bases and J by 6 bases, leaving 15 bases between them. The CDR3 protein is CASSGATVSPGELFF. The CDR3 DNA reads TGTGCCAGCAGCGGAGCGACTGTCAGCCCCGGGGAGCTGTTTTTT.

The chain carries TRBV7-2 and TRBJ1-2, with D perhaps TRBD1 (6 bases). Germline V gene lookup returns CDR1 SGHTA and CDR2 FQGNSA. The ends were cut back, 4 bases at V and 3 bases at J, with 15 bases in the middle. The CDR3 has 15 amino acids. CDR3 region: CASSSPRRGDYGYTF. CDR3 nucleotides: TGTGCCAGCAGCTCCCCGCGCAGGGGTGACTATGGCTACACCTTC.

The J gene is TRBJ2-5, the V gene TRBV7-9, with 11 bases lining up with TRBD1. Germline trimming cut 5 bases from V and 3 bases from J; bases unmatched to any gene: 8. CDR3 length: 16 amino acids. CDR1 is SEHNR, CDR2 FQNEAQ, per germline (reference sequence). CDR3: CASSAPGQGGEETQYF. Here the CDR3 DNA reads TGTGCCAGCAGCGCCCCGGGACAGGGGGGAGAAGAGACCCAGTACTTC.

The rearrangement links TRBV7-6 to TRBJ1-4; D perhaps matches TRBD1 (5 bases). The CDR3 is 20 residues long. Looked up from germline, CDR1 is SGHVS and CDR2 is FNYEAQ. Trimming stripped 1 base from V and 0 bases from J, with 21 bases between. CDR3 protein: CASSLVSGNTIGPTNEKLFF. DNA of the CDR3: TGTGCCAGCAGCTTAGTGTCAGGGAATACTATCGGGCCAACTAATGAAAAACTGTTTTTT.

The genes are TRBV2 and TRBJ1-2; D is unresolved. Germline CDR1 is SNHLY and CDR2 is FYNNEI. The ends were cut back, 2 bases at V and 5 bases at J, with 6 bases in the middle. CDR3 length: 12 amino acids. The chain's CDR3 is CASSESGYGYTF. In DNA, the CDR3 is TGTGCCAGCAGTGAATCCGGGTATGGCTACACCTTC.

V gene TRBV11-2 combines with J gene TRBJ1-3; D is uncertain. The CDR3 sequence is 13 residues long. The germline V and J ends were trimmed by 10 bases and 2 bases, with 12 bases remaining between them. CDR1 is SGHAT and CDR2 is FQNNGV in the germline V gene. CDR3 sequence (DNA): TGTGCCACCTCTACTATGGCTGGAAACACCATATATTTT. Protein sequence: CATSTMAGNTIYF.

This chain connects TRBV6-1 to TRBJ1-1; no firm D call. V was trimmed by 1 base and J by 6 bases, leaving 6 bases between them. Germline assignment: CDR1 MNHNS and CDR2 SASEGT. This CDR3 has 12 residues. CDR3 coding DNA: TGTGCCAGCAGTGAAGTGGCGGCTGAAGCTTTCTTT. Translating gives CASSEVAAEAFF.

The chain carries TRBV6-1 and TRBJ1-1; 11 bases fit TRBD1. Germline V gives CDR1 MNHNS, CDR2 SASEGT. The V and J ends lost 7 bases and 5 bases, in that order; junction bases with no gene match: 9. This CDR3 is 15 amino acids long. The chain's CDR3 is CASTLDRGLFTEAFF. For the CDR3, the DNA is TGTGCCAGCACCCTGGACAGGGGGCTTTTTACTGAAGCTTTCTTT.

The V and J genes are TRBV30 and TRBJ1-2, with TRBD1 as a possible D gene (6 bases). V gave up 4 bases and J gave up 3 bases, with 18 bases separating them. Germline CDR1 reads GTSNPN; CDR2 reads SVGIG (reference sequence). This CDR3 is built from 15 residues. CDR3 bases: TGTGCCTGGACGCCGGGGGGGGCTAATGACTATGGCTACACCTTC. Protein product: CAWTPGGANDYGYTF.

The rearrangement uses TRBV4-1 and TRBJ1-1; 8 positions match TRBD1. The ends lost 2 bases at V and 2 bases at J; junction bases unmatched: 1. This CDR3 contains 14 residues. The germline V gene has CDR1 MGHRA and CDR2 YSYEKL. The CDR3 is CASSQQGANTEAFF. The CDR3 nucleotides read TGCGCCAGCAGCCAACAGGGGGCAAACACTGAAGCTTTCTTT.

The chain is built from TRBV19 and TRBJ1-2; 7 bases map to TRBD1. The CDR3 has 15 amino acids. CDR1 is LNHDA and CDR2 is SQIVND in the germline V gene (reference sequence). V was clipped by 4 bases and J by 5 bases; unmatched bases: 10. CDR3 amino acids: CASSTQRQGLYGYTF. CDR3 nucleotide sequence: TGTGCCAGTAGTACCCAAAGACAGGGCTTGTATGGCTACACCTTC.

The genes are TRBV7-6 and TRBJ2-2; the match to TRBD1 covers 7 bases. The junction had 10 bases not matched to a gene; V was cut back by 5 bases and J by 4 bases. Germline V lookup: CDR1 SGHVS, CDR2 FNYEAQ. The CDR3 is made up of 16 amino acids. The CDR3 region has the DNA TGTGCCAGCAGCCTGGGACAGCCGCGAGGCACCGGGGAGCTGTTTTTT. It codes for CASSLGQPRGTGELFF.

The rearrangement links TRBV4-2 to TRBJ2-1; 15 bases are a match to TRBD2. The V segment lost 0 bases and the J segment 7 bases; nucleotides outside the gene matches: 10. The germline V gene has CDR1 LGHNA and CDR2 YNFKEQ. The CDR3 contains 19 residues. The CDR3 spells CASSQEVPGLAGGRNEQFF. In DNA form, the CDR3 reads TGTGCCAGCAGCCAAGAGGTTCCGGGACTAGCGGGGGGTCGTAATGAGCAGTTCTTC.

V is TRBV7-2 and J is TRBJ2-3, with TRBD2 matching 8 bases. Germline V CDR1 and CDR2: SGHTA, FQGNSA. CDR3 length: 14 residues. V lost 6 bases to trimming and J lost 5 bases; unmatched junction nucleotides: 7. In DNA form, the CDR3 reads TGTGCCAGCAGAACGGGGGGGCCAGGAGATACGCAGTATTTT. This sequence encodes CASRTGGPGDTQYF.